This note documents a single T cell receptor beta chain sequence. The data are from a study of blood T cell repertoires in COVID-19. Across the whole study: COVID-19 samples, acute and convalescent, were from the United States, Italy and Spain. The analysed material was cDNA or gDNA that came from T cells, B-cell-depleted T cells, or PBMCs.

Per the original methods: The assay estimated nucleated cells by amplifying reference gene primers. Assay used: immunoSEQ multiplex PCR; TCRdb lists only in-frame clones, some missing. Clone size and the V and J calls come from that table; the DNA yielded D and trimming. The data show nearly 200,000 clones, about 85% seen once. While infection was still active, Seattle patients were enrolled and then followed longitudinally. Per the germline V gene, CDR1 is SGHRS and CDR2 is YFSETQ. The CDR3 extends over 14 amino acids. V was pared by 0 bases and J by 7 bases, with 10 bases between. The TCR comes from a man aged 55 to 70 with COVID-19, enrolled during active disease. Sequenced material: peripheral blood. The chain uses TRBV5-1 and TRBJ1-4; D is possibly TRBD1 (6 bases). The CDR3 loop reads CASSLGQGSEKLFF. The CDR3 bases are TGCGCCAGCAGCTTGGGGCAGGGGAGTGAAAAACTGTTTTTT.